This TCR beta chain was identified in a study of blood T cell repertoires in COVID-19. In the study overall: Collection of acute and convalescent COVID-19 samples took place in the United States, Italy and Spain.

CDR3 length: 16 amino acids. Germline CDR1 and CDR2: MNHNY and SVGAGI (reference sequence). The V and J ends lost 3 bases and 2 bases, in that order; junction bases with no gene match: 7. Authors' methods: Scientists estimated how many nucleated cells there were by amplifying reference gene primers. The repertoire was sequenced with immunoSEQ multiplex PCR; TCRdb's copy has only in-frame clones and lacks some. V, J and clone size derive from that table, while D and trimming were established from the DNA sequence. The sample has some 190,000 clones, approximately 85% seen once. This sequence was found in a woman aged 55 to 70 with acute or convalescent COVID-19. Material for sequencing was peripheral blood. The chain combines TRBV6-6 with TRBJ2-3; 8 positions match TRBD1. The CDR3 sequence: CASSYRTGTYTDTQYF. As DNA, the CDR3 is TGTGCCAGCAGTTATCGGACAGGGACTTACACAGATACGCAGTATTTT.